Each of the 5 T cell receptor beta chains below was sequenced from the same sample in a study of blood T cells in healthy people across ages (dated by TCRdb to 2013 to 2016). Libraries were built with 5' RACE. The data were produced on an Illumina HiSeq 2500. A second PCR of about 6 to 12 cycles was run with a J-beta primer mix and a sample-barcoded 5' primer. Clones were called with MiXCR by TCRdb after fastp trimmed the public reads at Q25, and only in-frame beta chains were retained. Rows with a matching CDR3 protein are joined into one entry that keeps the most common DNA and genes. Present in this sample are about 1.5 million distinct CDR3 sequences, 42% of which were seen just once. Jointly, the top ten make up roughly 7.9% of the sample. The sequencing sample was made of blood. Receptors were obtained from a young woman in good health.

This clonotype was picked up a small number of times. The CDR3 sequence: CASKGRDYEQYF. The CDR3 nucleotides read TGTGCCAGCAAGGGCAGGGACTACGAGCAGTACTTC. V and J are TRBV6-5 and TRBJ2-7, with D possibly being TRBD1 (5 bases). CDR3 size: 12 residues. Germline assignment: CDR1 MNHEY and CDR2 SVGAGI. V lost 7 bases, J lost 3 bases, and 10 bases lay in between.

Note on this clonotype: A read error may produce the germline difference seen at one junction end. The V and J genes are TRBV6-1 and TRBJ1-2, with TRBD1 matching over 7 bases. CDR3 length: 13 amino acids. Germline CDR1 is MNHNS and CDR2 is SASEGT. CDR3 nucleotide sequence: TGTGCCAGCAGAAAGGGGGCATCCTATGGCTGCACCTTC. It translates to CASRKGASYGCTF.

This rearrangement joins TRBV20-1 to TRBJ1-5, with 8 bases fitting TRBD1. V lost 6 bases to trimming and J lost 0 bases; unmatched junction nucleotides: 7. CDR3 length: 15 residues. Germline V gene lookup returns CDR1 DFQATT and CDR2 SNEGSKA (reference sequence). In DNA form, the CDR3 reads TGCAGTGCCGCGGACAGGGAGAATAGCAATCAGCCCCAGCATTTT. Its translation: CSAADRENSNQPQHF.

The chain recombines TRBV10-3 with TRBJ2-5; 13 positions match TRBD2. The junction had 2 bases not matched to a gene; V was cut back by 6 bases and J by 4 bases. The germline V gene has CDR1 ENHRY and CDR2 SYGVKD. The CDR3 extends over 14 amino acids. Here the CDR3 DNA reads TGTGCCATCAGCAGGACTAGCGGGGGAGAGACCCAGTACTTC. Translated: CAISRTSGGETQYF.

This clonotype was recorded a few times. V gene TRBV9 combines with J gene TRBJ2-5; 7 bases agree with TRBD1. Germline V gives CDR1 SGDLS, CDR2 YYNGEE. This CDR3 is built from 15 residues. V gave up 0 bases and J gave up 5 bases; unmatched junction bases: 7. CDR3 region: CASSVEGARGETQYF. The DNA of the CDR3 is TGTGCCAGCAGCGTAGAGGGGGCACGCGGGGAGACCCAGTACTTC.